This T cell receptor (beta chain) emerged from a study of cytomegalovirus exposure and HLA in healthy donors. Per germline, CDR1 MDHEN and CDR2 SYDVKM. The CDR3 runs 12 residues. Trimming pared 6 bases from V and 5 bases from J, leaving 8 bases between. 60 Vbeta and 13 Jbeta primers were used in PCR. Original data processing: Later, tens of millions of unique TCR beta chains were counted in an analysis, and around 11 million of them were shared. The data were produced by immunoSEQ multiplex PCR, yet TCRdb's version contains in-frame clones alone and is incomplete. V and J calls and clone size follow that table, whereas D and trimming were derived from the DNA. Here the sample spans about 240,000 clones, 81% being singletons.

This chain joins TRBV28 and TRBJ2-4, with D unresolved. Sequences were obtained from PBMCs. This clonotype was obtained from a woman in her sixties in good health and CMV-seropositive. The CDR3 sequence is CASSPRQNIQYF. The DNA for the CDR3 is TGTGCCAGCAGCCCGCGGCAAAACATTCAGTACTTC.